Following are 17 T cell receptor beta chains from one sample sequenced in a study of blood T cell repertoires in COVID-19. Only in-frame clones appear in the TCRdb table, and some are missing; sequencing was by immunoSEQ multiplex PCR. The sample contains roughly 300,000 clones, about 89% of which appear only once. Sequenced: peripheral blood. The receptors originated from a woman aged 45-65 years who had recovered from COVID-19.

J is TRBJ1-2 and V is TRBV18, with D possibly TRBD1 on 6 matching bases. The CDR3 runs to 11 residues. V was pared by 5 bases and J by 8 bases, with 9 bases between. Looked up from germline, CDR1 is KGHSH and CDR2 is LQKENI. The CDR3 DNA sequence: TGTGCCAGCTCAACAGGGCAAGGCTACACCTTC. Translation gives CASSTGQGYTF.

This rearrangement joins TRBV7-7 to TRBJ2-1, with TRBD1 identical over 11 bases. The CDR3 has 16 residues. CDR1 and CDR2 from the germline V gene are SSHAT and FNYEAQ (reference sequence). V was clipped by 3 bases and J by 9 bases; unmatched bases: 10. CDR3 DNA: TGTGCCAGCAGCTTGCCCCCTGGACAGGGGGCGGGTGAGCAGTTCTTC. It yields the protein CASSLPPGQGAGEQFF.

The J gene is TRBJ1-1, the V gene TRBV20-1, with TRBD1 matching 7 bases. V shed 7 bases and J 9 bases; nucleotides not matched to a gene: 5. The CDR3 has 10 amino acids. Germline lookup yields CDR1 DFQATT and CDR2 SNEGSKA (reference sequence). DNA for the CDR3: TGCAGTGTAGGGACAGAAAAAGCTTTCTTT. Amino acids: CSVGTEKAFF.

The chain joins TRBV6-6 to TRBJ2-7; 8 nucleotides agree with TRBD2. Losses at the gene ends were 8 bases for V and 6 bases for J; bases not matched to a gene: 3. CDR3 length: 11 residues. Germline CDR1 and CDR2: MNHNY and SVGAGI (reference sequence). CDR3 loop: CASAGTSEQYF. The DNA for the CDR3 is TGTGCCAGCGCCGGGACTAGCGAGCAGTACTTC.

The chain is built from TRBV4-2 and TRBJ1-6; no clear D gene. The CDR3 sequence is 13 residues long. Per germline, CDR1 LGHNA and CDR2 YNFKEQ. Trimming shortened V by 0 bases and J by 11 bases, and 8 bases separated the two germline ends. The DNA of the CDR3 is TGTGCCAGCAGCCAAGATGCCGCGACACCCCTCCACTTT. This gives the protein CASSQDAATPLHF.

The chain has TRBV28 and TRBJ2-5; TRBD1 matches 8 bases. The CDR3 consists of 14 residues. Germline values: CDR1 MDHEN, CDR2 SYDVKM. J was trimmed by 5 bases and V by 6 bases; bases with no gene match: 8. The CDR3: CASRTTGVSETQYF. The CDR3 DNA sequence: TGTGCCAGCAGGACGACAGGGGTGAGCGAGACCCAGTACTTC.

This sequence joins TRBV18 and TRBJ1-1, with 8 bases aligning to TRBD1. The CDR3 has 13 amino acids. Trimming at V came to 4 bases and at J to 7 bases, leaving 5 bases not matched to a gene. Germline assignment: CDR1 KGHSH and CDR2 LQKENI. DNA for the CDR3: TGTGCCAGCTCACAGGGACAGGTCAATGAAGCTTTCTTT. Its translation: CASSQGQVNEAFF.

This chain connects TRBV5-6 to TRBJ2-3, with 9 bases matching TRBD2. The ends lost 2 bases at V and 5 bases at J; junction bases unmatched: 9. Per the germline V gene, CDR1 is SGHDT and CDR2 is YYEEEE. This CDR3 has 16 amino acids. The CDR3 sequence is CASSFAGGRARDTQYF. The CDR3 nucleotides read TGTGCCAGCAGCTTCGCTGGCGGGAGGGCCAGAGATACGCAGTATTTT.

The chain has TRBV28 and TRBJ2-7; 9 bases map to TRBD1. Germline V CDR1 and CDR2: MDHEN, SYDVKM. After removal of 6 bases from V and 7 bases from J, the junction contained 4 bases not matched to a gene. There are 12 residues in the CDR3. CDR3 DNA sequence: TGTGCCAGCAGACAGGGGGCGCGTGAGCAGTACTTC. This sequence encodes CASRQGAREQYF.

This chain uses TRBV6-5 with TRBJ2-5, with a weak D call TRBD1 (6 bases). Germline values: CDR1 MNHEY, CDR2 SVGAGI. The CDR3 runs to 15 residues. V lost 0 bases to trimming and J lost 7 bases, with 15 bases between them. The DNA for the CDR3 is TGTGCCAGCAGTTACTCGGGGCAGGGGTTTGGGACCCAGTACTTC. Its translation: CASSYSGQGFGTQYF.

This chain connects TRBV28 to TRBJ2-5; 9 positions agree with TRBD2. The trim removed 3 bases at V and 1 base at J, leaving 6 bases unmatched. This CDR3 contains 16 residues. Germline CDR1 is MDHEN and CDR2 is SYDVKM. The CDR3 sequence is CASSFSAGGFQETQYF. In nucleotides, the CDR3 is TGTGCCAGCAGTTTTTCAGCGGGGGGTTTCCAAGAGACCCAGTACTTC. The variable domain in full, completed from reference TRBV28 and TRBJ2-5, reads DVKVTQSSRYLVKRTGEKVFLECVQDMDHENMFWYRQDPGLGLRLIYFSYDVKMKEKGDIPEGYSVSREKKERFSLILESASTNQTSMYLCASSFSAGGFQETQYFGPGTRLLVL.

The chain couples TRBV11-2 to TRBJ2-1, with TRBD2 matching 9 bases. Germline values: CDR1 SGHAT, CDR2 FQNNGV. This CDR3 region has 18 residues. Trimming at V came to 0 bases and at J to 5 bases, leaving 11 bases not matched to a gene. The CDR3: CASSLDRAGGPGNNEQFF. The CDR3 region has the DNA TGTGCCAGCAGCTTAGATCGGGCGGGGGGGCCTGGAAACAATGAGCAGTTCTTC.

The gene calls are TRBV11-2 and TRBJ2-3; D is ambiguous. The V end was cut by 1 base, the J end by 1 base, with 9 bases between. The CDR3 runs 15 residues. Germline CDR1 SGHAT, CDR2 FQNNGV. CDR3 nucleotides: TGTGCCAGCAGCTTAGGTCACGGTGGCACAGATACGCAGTATTTT. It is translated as CASSLGHGGTDTQYF.

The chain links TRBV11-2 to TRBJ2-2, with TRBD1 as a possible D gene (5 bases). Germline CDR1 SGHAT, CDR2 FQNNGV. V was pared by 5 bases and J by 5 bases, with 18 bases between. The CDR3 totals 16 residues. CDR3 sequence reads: CASSHLGAWQTGELFF. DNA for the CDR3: TGTGCCAGCAGCCATTTAGGGGCTTGGCAGACCGGGGAGCTGTTTTTT.

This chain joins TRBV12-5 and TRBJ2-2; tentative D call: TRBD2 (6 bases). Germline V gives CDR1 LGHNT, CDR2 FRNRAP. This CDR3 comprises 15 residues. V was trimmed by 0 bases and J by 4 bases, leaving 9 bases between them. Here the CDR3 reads CASGLVGGTTGELFF. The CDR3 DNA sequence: TGTGCTAGTGGTTTGGTAGGAGGGACCACCGGGGAGCTGTTTTTT.

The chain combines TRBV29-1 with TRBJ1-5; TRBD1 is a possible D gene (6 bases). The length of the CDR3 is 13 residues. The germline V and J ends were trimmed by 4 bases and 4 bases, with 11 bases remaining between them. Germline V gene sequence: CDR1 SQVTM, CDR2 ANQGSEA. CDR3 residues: CSVARGVNQPQHF. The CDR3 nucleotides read TGCAGCGTTGCCAGGGGTGTGAATCAGCCCCAGCATTTT. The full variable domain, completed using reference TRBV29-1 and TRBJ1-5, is SAVISQKPSRDICQRGTSLTIQCQVDSQVTMMFWYRQQPGQSLTLIATANQGSEATYESGFVIDKFPISRPNLTFSTLTVSNMSPEDSSIYLCSVARGVNQPQHFGDGTRLSIL.

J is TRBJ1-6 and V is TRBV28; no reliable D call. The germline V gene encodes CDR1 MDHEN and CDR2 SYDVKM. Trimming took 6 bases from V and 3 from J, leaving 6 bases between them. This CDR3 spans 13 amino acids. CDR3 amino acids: CASRRSYNSPLHF. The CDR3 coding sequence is TGTGCCAGCAGGAGAAGCTATAATTCACCCCTCCACTTT.